Included here is one T cell receptor (beta chain) sequence, with context. Its specificity is unknown. The sample comes from a study of blood T cells in healthy people across ages. Study findings and constraints: Age advanced and TCR beta diversity per million T cells fell, roughly linearly.

A second roughly 7 to 11 cycle PCR used barcoded and J-beta primers. Unique molecular identifiers of 12 random nucleotides labeled each cDNA. TCRdb recomputed calls from the 5' RACE reads with MiXCR, one row per CDR3 protein. The data show some 1.8 million distinct CDR3 sequences, with around 40% seen just once and 23% held by the top ten. For every donor, a draw yielded approximately 9.9 milliliters of peripheral blood. Per sample, extraction of total RNA gave at least 5 micrograms in every case. This receptor was identified in a human donor in good health. Sequencing was carried out using blood.

CDR3 loop: CATSRLTGTSEQFF. CDR3 DNA: TGTGCCACCAGCAGACTAACCGGGACTTCAGAGCAGTTCTTC. The rearrangement joins TRBV15 to TRBJ2-1, with D possibly TRBD2 on 6 matching bases. Germline V lookup: CDR1 LNHNV, CDR2 YYDKDF (reference sequence). Trimming removed 2 bases at V and 10 bases at J, with 15 bases between. This CDR3 contains 14 residues.